A selection of T cell receptor beta chains follows, all from one sample in a study of blood T cell repertoires in COVID-19. TCRdb's table, derived via immunoSEQ multiplex PCR, lists solely in-frame clones and lacks some. This table has about 100,000 clones, roughly 92% appearing once. The sequencing input was peripheral blood. The origin of the receptors is a man aged 60 to 75 with acute or convalescent COVID-19. CDR3s include the opening cysteine and the closing phenylalanine or tryptophan. Fields, in order: clone size, D gene, V gene, J gene, CDR3 DNA, CDR3 protein. D genes are given only for firm matches. Part of the rows lack a size; the others show once, few, many or a class for expanded clones.

NA,NA,TRBV30,TRBJ2-1,TGTGCCTCGATGAGTAGCGGCTCCTACAATGAGCAGTTCTTC,CASMSSGSYNEQFF
NA,NA,TRBV11-3,TRBJ1-4,TGTGCCAGCAGCTTAGGGTCAGCGGCTGAAAAACTGTTTTTT,CASSLGSAAEKLFF
NA,TRBD1,TRBV24-1,TRBJ1-2,TGTGCCACCAGTGATGACAGGGGGTATGGCTACACCTTC,CATSDDRGYGYTF
NA,NA,TRBV24-1,TRBJ1-2,TGTGCCACCAGTGATTCCGTAGACTATGGCTACACCTTC,CATSDSVDYGYTF
NA,TRBD2,TRBV6-1,TRBJ2-5,TGTGCCAGCAGTGAAGCGCCGGGGGGGGGTAAAGAGACCCAGTACTTC,CASSEAPGGGKETQYF
NA,NA,TRBV4-1,TRBJ1-6,TGCGCCAGCAGCTACAGGGTCTCCTATAATTCACCCCTCCACTTT,CASSYRVSYNSPLHF
NA,NA,TRBV11-3,TRBJ1-3,TGTGCCAGCAGCTTAGATCTGCAGGGATCTGGAAACACCATATATTTT,CASSLDLQGSGNTIYF
once,TRBD2,TRBV11-2,TRBJ2-7,TGTGCCAGCAGCTTATGGGGCGGGAGGCAATACGAGCAGTACTTC,CASSLWGGRQYEQYF
NA,TRBD2,TRBV5-1,TRBJ2-5,TGCGCCAGCAGCCCCCTAGGCGGGAGAGAAGAGACCCAGTACTTC,CASSPLGGREETQYF
NA,NA,TRBV9,TRBJ1-3,TGTGCCAGCAGCGCAGGGGTTGGAAACACCATATATTTT,CASSAGVGNTIYF
NA,NA,TRBV19,TRBJ2-3,TGTGCCAGTAGTATATCTGTAGGGAGCCTTACAGATACGCAGTATTTT,CASSISVGSLTDTQYF
NA,NA,TRBV21-1,TRBJ2-3,TGTGCCAGCAGCAAGGTTCTTTACGGGAGGACGAGAGGGGCAGATACGCAGTATTTT,CASSKVLYGRTRGADTQYF
NA,TRBD1,TRBV4-2,TRBJ2-4,TGTGCCAGCAGCCGGGACAGCAAAAACATTCAGTACTTC,CASSRDSKNIQYF
NA,NA,TRBV30,TRBJ1-5,TGTGCCTGGGGGACAACCAATCAGCCCCAGCATTTT,CAWGTTNQPQHF
few,TRBD1,TRBV5-1,TRBJ1-1,TGCGCCAGCAGCTGGGACAGGATGAACACTGAAGCTTTCTTT,CASSWDRMNTEAFF
NA,TRBD1,TRBV6-5,TRBJ1-3,TGTGCCACCTCGGACAGGGCGAATGGAAACACCATATATTTT,CATSDRANGNTIYF
NA,TRBD2,TRBV10-3,TRBJ2-2,TGTGCCACTTGCCGGCTAGCGGGAGACACCGGGGAGCTGTTTTTT,CATCRLAGDTGELFF
once,TRBD2,TRBV5-4,TRBJ2-2,TGTGCCAGCAGCTTGGCTGGACTAGACACCGGGGAGCTGTTTTTT,CASSLAGLDTGELFF
NA,NA,TRBV19,TRBJ1-3,TGTGCCAGTAGTGGCTTATCAGGGACTGGAAACACCATATATTTT,CASSGLSGTGNTIYF
NA,NA,TRBV5-4,TRBJ2-1,TGTGCCAGCAGCCTTGGGGGGAGCTCCTACAATGAGCAGTTCTTC,CASSLGGSSYNEQFF
NA,NA,TRBV3-1/TRBV3-2,TRBJ2-5,TGTGCCAGCAGCCAAGGAACAGGCGAACAAGAGACCCAGTACTTC,CASSQGTGEQETQYF
NA,TRBD2,TRBV29-1,TRBJ2-1,TGCAGCCACACGCGGGGGGAGAGGGACAATGAGCAGTTCTTC,CSHTRGERDNEQFF
NA,TRBD2,TRBV24-1,TRBJ2-2,TGTGCCACCAGTGATAATAGCGGGAGAGTAGTGAGGACCGGGGAGCTGTTTTTT,CATSDNSGRVVRTGELFF
NA,TRBD1,TRBV2,TRBJ1-4,TGTGCCAGCAGTGAGGGGGACAGGGGGCTTACTAATGAAAAACTGTTTTTT,CASSEGDRGLTNEKLFF
NA,TRBD1,TRBV19,TRBJ1-5,TGTGCCAGTAGTAGGGGGACAGGTGTTAGCAATCAGCCCCAGCATTTT,CASSRGTGVSNQPQHF
NA,NA,TRBV6-5,TRBJ1-1,TGTGCCAGCAGTCGCGACACTGAAGCTTTCTTT,CASSRDTEAFF
NA,NA,TRBV7-8,TRBJ2-2,TGTGCCAGCAGCTTGGGGCCTGCCGGGGAGCTGTTTTTT,CASSLGPAGELFF
NA,TRBD1,TRBV2,TRBJ2-2,TGTGCCAGCAGTTCAGGGGGCGCGGACACCGGGGAGCTGTTTTTT,CASSSGGADTGELFF
once,TRBD1,TRBV20-1,TRBJ1-2,TGCAGTGCGCCGACAGGGTATGGCTACACCTTC,CSAPTGYGYTF
NA,TRBD1,TRBV5-1,TRBJ2-1,TGCGCCAGCAGCTTTCACGCCGGGACAGGGAGCTCCTACAATGAGCAGTTCTTC,CASSFHAGTGSSYNEQFF
once,TRBD1,TRBV10-2,TRBJ1-5,TGCGCCAGCAGTCCGACAGGGTTTAATCAGCCCCAGCATTTT,CASSPTGFNQPQHF
NA,NA,TRBV3-1/TRBV3-2,TRBJ2-1,TGTGCCAGCAGCCAAGGTCATCAGGGGTACAATGAGCAGTTCTTC,CASSQGHQGYNEQFF
NA,TRBD1,TRBV30,TRBJ1-3,TGTGCCTGGAGGGATACAGGGGTCTCTGGAAACACCATATATTTT,CAWRDTGVSGNTIYF